This TCR beta chain is from a study of response to subunit inactivated influenza vaccine. This clonotype was observed a handful of times. After removal of 5 bases from V and 3 bases from J, the junction contained 21 bases not matched to a gene. The CDR3 has 19 amino acids. CDR1 is SGHAT, CDR2 FQDESV, per germline (reference sequence). TCRdb fed the RT-PCR reads into MiXCR, producing one record per CDR3 protein. The sample holds approximately 170,000 distinct CDR3 sequences, about 12% seen once. These sequences were also reported in another study, on T cells expressing NK-cell markers. That investigation notes: For TCR beta, cDNA was produced by 5'RACE template switching with UMIs. One of eight sequenced donors was HCMV-seronegative; the other seven were seropositive. NKG2C+ dominant clonotype frequencies in roughly six donors were about 1.0-8% of CD8+ T cells. The CD3+CD56-NKG2C+ fraction of several donors was also led by these clonotypes.

This sequence was found in a man in his fifties or sixties who received an inactivated influenza vaccine. The chain has TRBV11-1 and TRBJ2-7; the match to TRBD2 covers 8 bases. Sequencing was performed on CD8+ T cells sorted from PBMCs, taken roughly 12 days after vaccination. Here the CDR3 reads CASSPPPGEGAGAIYEQYF. The CDR3 DNA sequence: TGTGCCAGCAGCCCCCCCCCAGGGGAGGGAGCGGGGGCCATCTACGAGCAGTACTTC.